These T cell receptor beta chains were read from a single sample in a study of technical replicates of blood from a handful of donors. Method: immunoSEQ multiplex PCR; TCRdb's copy keeps in-frame clones and lacks some. The top ten hold around 0.3% of the sample, which has roughly 92,000 clones, 85% to 95% seen once. The sequencing sample was made of T cells isolated from PBMCs. These receptors originate from a human donor in good health. CDR3s include the opening cysteine and the closing phenylalanine or tryptophan. A D gene is named only where the DNA matches it firmly. The size field is filled for only some rows; it gives once, few, many or a size class.

size	length	D	J	V	DNA	CDR3
NA	15	TRBD1	TRBJ1-5	TRBV6-5	TGTGCCAGCAGTAACACCGGGACAGGTCCTAGGGCCCAGCATTTT	CASSNTGTGPRAQHF
NA	14	TRBD2	TRBJ2-7	TRBV4-2	TGTGCCAGCAGCCAAGTAGCGGGAGACTACGAGCAGTACTTC	CASSQVAGDYEQYF
NA	15	TRBD1	TRBJ1-1	TRBV27	TGTGCCAGCAGTCCAACCAGGGGGCGAGACACTGAAGCTTTCTTT	CASSPTRGRDTEAFF
once	14	NA	TRBJ2-3	TRBV10-3	TGTGCCATCAGTGTGGAGGGGAACACAGATACGCAGTATTTT	CAISVEGNTDTQYF
NA	11	TRBD2	TRBJ2-7	TRBV11-2	TGTGCCAGCAACAAGGGAGGGGAGCAGTACTTC	CASNKGGEQYF
NA	14	TRBD2	TRBJ2-1	TRBV28	TGTGCCAGCAGTTTTGAGCGGGAGCTTAATGAGCAGTTCTTC	CASSFERELNEQFF
NA	17	TRBD2	TRBJ2-5	TRBV7-2	TGTGCCAGCAGTCAAACCGGGACTAGCGGGATAAGAGAGACCCAGTACTTC	CASSQTGTSGIRETQYF
NA	15	TRBD2	TRBJ2-2	TRBV6-4	TGTGCCAGCAGTGGGCTAGCGGGGAACACCGGGGAGCTGTTTTTT	CASSGLAGNTGELFF
NA	14	TRBD1	TRBJ2-7	TRBV19	TGTGCCAGTAGTGTTCGGGACAGGCCCTACGAGCAGTACTTC	CASSVRDRPYEQYF
NA	14	TRBD1	TRBJ1-2	TRBV30	TGTGCCTGGTCCATCGGGACAGCTCACTATGGCTACACCTTC	CAWSIGTAHYGYTF
NA	14	NA	TRBJ2-1	TRBV28	TGTGCCAGCAGTTTAGGCGGGTCCTACAATGAGCAGTTCTTC	CASSLGGSYNEQFF
NA	13	NA	TRBJ1-2	TRBV19	TGTGCCAGTAGTATAGGTCAGGGTTACGGCTACACCTTC	CASSIGQGYGYTF
NA	17	NA	TRBJ2-2	TRBV9	TGTGCCAGCAGCGTAGCTTTAGGACAAACGAACACCGGGGAGCTGTTTTTT	CASSVALGQTNTGELFF
NA	15	TRBD1	TRBJ2-3	TRBV4-1	TGCGCCAGCAGCCCCCGACAGGGGAGCACAGATACGCAGTATTTT	CASSPRQGSTDTQYF
NA	13	TRBD1	TRBJ2-7	TRBV15	TGTGCCACCAGCGGGACAGGGTTCGGCGAGCAGTACTTC	CATSGTGFGEQYF
NA	14	NA	TRBJ2-6	TRBV27	TGTGCCAGCAGCCTGTACTCTGGGGCCAACGTCCTGACTTTC	CASSLYSGANVLTF
NA	14	NA	TRBJ1-1	TRBV19	TGTGCCAGTAGGGAGGGCAGCTTATACACTGAAGCTTTCTTT	CASREGSLYTEAFF
NA	19	TRBD1	TRBJ1-4	TRBV9	TGTGCCAGCAGCGATCCCGGGACAGGGGGCCCCCGTGCTAATGAAAAACTGTTTTTT	CASSDPGTGGPRANEKLFF
once	15	NA	TRBJ2-2	TRBV18	TGTGCCAGCCATGTTGAAACTAGCAACACCGGGGAGCTGTTTTTT	CASHVETSNTGELFF
once	14	TRBD1	TRBJ2-7	TRBV5-1	TGCGCCAGCGGACCCTCCGGGACAGGCTACGAGCAGTACTTC	CASGPSGTGYEQYF
NA	16	TRBD2	TRBJ2-2	TRBV5-4	TGTGCCAGCAGCCTCGACCTAGCGGGAGAAGAAGGGGAGCTGTTTTTT	CASSLDLAGEEGELFF
NA	15	NA	TRBJ1-2	TRBV5-4	TGTGCCAGCAGCTTTTTTGAGGGCGGGTTCGATGGCTACACCTTC	CASSFFEGGFDGYTF
NA	15	TRBD2	TRBJ2-3	TRBV11-1	TGTGCCAGCAGCTGGCGGCTAGCGGGAGGTGGGACGCAGTATTTT	CASSWRLAGGGTQYF
NA	14	NA	TRBJ2-1	TRBV4-1	TGCGCCAGCAGCCCCTGGACTGGGTACAATGAGCAGTTCTTC	CASSPWTGYNEQFF
NA	18	TRBD1	TRBJ2-1	TRBV4-3	TGCGCCAGCAGCCACGACACCGGGACAGGGAAAGGGAACAATGAGCAGTTCTTC	CASSHDTGTGKGNNEQFF
NA	15	TRBD1	TRBJ2-1	TRBV5-4	TGTGCCAGCAGTACGTCAGGGGGCGCGTACAATGAGCAGTTCTTC	CASSTSGGAYNEQFF
NA	14	TRBD1	TRBJ1-1	TRBV19	TGTGCCAGTAGTTTGGGACAGGGGGACACTGAAGCTTTCTTT	CASSLGQGDTEAFF
once	15	NA	TRBJ2-4	TRBV6-5	TGTGCCAGCAGCCGTGGGGCCGAGATCACCAACATTCAGTACTTC	CASSRGAEITNIQYF
NA	15	NA	TRBJ2-1	TRBV7-8	TGTGCCAGCAGCTTGAGGGTGAACTCCTACAATGAGCAGTTCTTC	CASSLRVNSYNEQFF
NA	13	TRBD1	TRBJ1-2	TRBV30	TGTGCCTGGAGTCTGACAGGGAAAGGCGGCTACACCTTC	CAWSLTGKGGYTF
NA	15	TRBD1	TRBJ2-1	TRBV6-5	TGTGCCAGCAGTTACTTACAGGGGTCGGTAAATGAGCAGTTCTTC	CASSYLQGSVNEQFF
NA	16	TRBD1	TRBJ2-3	TRBV15	TGTGCCACCAGCAGAGATCTGGGGACAGGGGATGGTACGCAGTATTTT	CATSRDLGTGDGTQYF
NA	16	TRBD1	TRBJ2-3	TRBV5-4	TGTGCCAGCAGCTTCCCCCGACAGGGATCTTTAGATACGCAGTATTTT	CASSFPRQGSLDTQYF
NA	16	TRBD2	TRBJ2-1	TRBV6-6	TGTGCCAGCAGTTACGGGACTAGCGGGAGGGCCCATGAGCAGTTCTTC	CASSYGTSGRAHEQFF
NA	15	NA	TRBJ2-5	TRBV27	TGTGCCAGCACCCCCGAGGGAAATCTAGGAGAGACCCAGTACTTC	CASTPEGNLGETQYF
few	13	NA	TRBJ1-4	TRBV18	TGTGCCAGCTCACCAGGGACAAGGGAAAAACTGTTTTTT	CASSPGTREKLFF
once	16	TRBD1	TRBJ2-1	TRBV2	TGTGCCAGCAGTGAAGACACCCCGCACAGGGGGCCGGGGCAGTTCTTC	CASSEDTPHRGPGQFF
NA	12	NA	TRBJ2-3	TRBV29-1	TGCAGCGTTCCCGGGATCACAGATACGCAGTATTTT	CSVPGITDTQYF
NA	15	TRBD1	TRBJ1-5	TRBV27	TGTGCCAGCAGTCTCACAGGGGGCGAAGGTCAGCCCCAGCATTTT	CASSLTGGEGQPQHF
NA	17	NA	TRBJ2-6	TRBV9	TGTGCCAGCAGCTCCCCGGCGGGGCGATCTGGGGCCAACGTCCTGACTTTC	CASSSPAGRSGANVLTF
NA	14	NA	TRBJ1-5	TRBV30	TGTGCCTGGAGTGTACTGGGGGGTAATCAGCCCCAGCATTTT	CAWSVLGGNQPQHF
NA	16	TRBD1	TRBJ1-2	TRBV4-2	TGTGCCAGCAGCCAAGATCTGCCAGGGGGTGCGCAGGGCTACACCTTC	CASSQDLPGGAQGYTF
NA	14	TRBD2	TRBJ2-5	TRBV7-6	TGTGCCAGCTCGGTGGGAGGGCCTTGGGAGACCCAGTACTTC	CASSVGGPWETQYF
NA	14	TRBD2	TRBJ2-1	TRBV2	TGTGCCAGCAGTGGGACTAGCAGCTACAATGAGCAGTTCTTC	CASSGTSSYNEQFF